The rows below give T cell receptor beta chains drawn from one sample of a study of blood T cell repertoires in COVID-19. Data came from immunoSEQ multiplex PCR; TCRdb stores just in-frame clones and leaves some out. The data contain tens of thousands of clones, approximately 85% of them singletons. The sample taken for sequencing was peripheral blood. The origin of the receptors is a human donor in a cohort sampled during active COVID-19. Each CDR3 is given with its conserved first and last residue. D genes are given only for firm matches. Not every row has a clone size; where given, it reads once, few, many or a size class.

clone_size	v_call	d_call	j_call	cdr3_nt	cdr3_aa
-	TRBV2	TRBD2	TRBJ2-1	TGTGCCAGCAGCCAAGAACTAGCGGGGGGGCTCAATGAGCAGTTCTTC	CASSQELAGGLNEQFF
-	TRBV5-4	-	TRBJ1-2	TGTGCCAGCAGCTTGGAGACAGGCGGCGGCTACACCTTC	CASSLETGGGYTF
few	TRBV19	-	TRBJ1-4	TGTGCCAGTAGTAAGCGGTGGGGTAATGAAAAACTGTTTTTT	CASSKRWGNEKLFF
once	TRBV6-5	TRBD2	TRBJ2-5	TGTGCCAGCAGTCACGGCGGGGGGAGAGAGACCCAGTACTTC	CASSHGGGRETQYF
-	TRBV29-1	-	TRBJ2-2	TGCAGCGTCGCCCGCGGGACAGCAAACACCGGGGAGCTGTTTTTT	CSVARGTANTGELFF
-	TRBV5-1	TRBD1	TRBJ2-7	TGCGCCAGCAGCTTGCCCAAGGACAGGGGCTCCTACGAGCAGTACTTC	CASSLPKDRGSYEQYF
-	TRBV6-6	TRBD1	TRBJ2-7	TGTGCCAGCAGTGGGACAGGGGGGACCTACGAGCAGTACTTC	CASSGTGGTYEQYF
-	TRBV7-6	-	TRBJ2-3	TGTGCCAGCAGCTCCGGTCGACTTTCACTCACAGATACGCAGTATTTT	CASSSGRLSLTDTQYF
few	TRBV4-2	TRBD1	TRBJ2-7	TGTGCCAGCAGCCAAGCCCTAGGACAGGGCTACGAGCAGTACTTC	CASSQALGQGYEQYF
-	TRBV29-1	-	TRBJ1-2	TGCAGCGTTGACAGGGTCGGCGTTGGCTACACCTTC	CSVDRVGVGYTF
-	TRBV7-9	TRBD1	TRBJ1-5	TGTGCCAGCAGCCTACAGGGGACCCTGGGTCAGCCCCAGCATTTT	CASSLQGTLGQPQHF
-	TRBV13	TRBD2	TRBJ2-1	TGTGCCAGCAGATATACTGGACTAGCGGGGGTCTACAATGAGCAGTTCTTC	CASRYTGLAGVYNEQFF
-	TRBV11-2	TRBD1	TRBJ2-2	TGTGCCAGCAGCTTTACAGGGGGAGGCACCGGGGAGCTGTTTTTT	CASSFTGGGTGELFF
-	TRBV30	-	TRBJ1-3	TGTGCCTGGAGTGGGGGGGTTATAGGGAACACCATATATTTT	CAWSGGVIGNTIYF
-	TRBV24-1	TRBD1	TRBJ2-1	TGTGCCACCAGTATGATTGGGACAGGGGGTAATGAGCAGTTCTTC	CATSMIGTGGNEQFF
-	TRBV6-2/TRBV6-3	-	TRBJ1-2	TGTGCCAGCAGTCCCCCAGGTACCGGTGTTAAGGGCTACACCTTC	CASSPPGTGVKGYTF
-	TRBV15	-	TRBJ1-1	TGTGCCACCAGCCTCCGGTACACAGAAACTGAAGCTTTCTTT	CATSLRYTETEAFF
-	TRBV27	-	TRBJ1-2	TGTGCCAGCAGTTCCCGGGGGATCGCTAACTATGGCTACACCTTC	CASSSRGIANYGYTF
once	TRBV5-1	TRBD2	TRBJ2-3	TGCGCCAGCAGCGTCGGACTAGCGGGGGGGCCACGGCGTTCAGATACGCAGTATTTT	CASSVGLAGGPRRSDTQYF
-	TRBV12-3/TRBV12-4	-	TRBJ1-6	TGTGCCAGCAGTTTTGGGCCAGATTCACCCCTCCACTTT	CASSFGPDSPLHF
-	TRBV3-1/TRBV3-2	TRBD1	TRBJ2-5	TGTGCCAGCAGCCCGACGACCGGGACAGGGGTTGGAGAGACCCAGTACTTC	CASSPTTGTGVGETQYF
-	TRBV14	-	TRBJ2-2	TGTGCCAGCAGCCGGGACACCTACACCGGGGAGCTGTTTTTT	CASSRDTYTGELFF
-	TRBV4-2	TRBD1	TRBJ1-4	TGTGCCAGCAGCCCGGGACAGGGAACTGAAAAACTGTTTTTT	CASSPGQGTEKLFF
-	TRBV5-1	-	TRBJ2-7	TGCGCCAGCAGCCCCACTCCAGACCGGGGAGGCGGGTACGAGCAGTACTTC	CASSPTPDRGGGYEQYF
few	TRBV6-5	-	TRBJ1-5	TGTGCCAGCAGACAGGGCAATCAGCCCCAGCATTTT	CASRQGNQPQHF
-	TRBV30	-	TRBJ2-7	TGTGCCGTATCAGAGCGCTACGAGCAGTACTTC	CAVSERYEQYF
-	TRBV27	TRBD1	TRBJ2-1	TGTGCCAGCAGTTCTCCGGGACAGGGGGTTAAGGAGCAGTTCTTC	CASSSPGQGVKEQFF
-	TRBV3-1/TRBV3-2	-	TRBJ1-2	TGTGCCAGCAGGGGAGGGTTTAGAGGCTACACCTTC	CASRGGFRGYTF
-	TRBV6-5	-	TRBJ1-1	TGTGCCAGCAGAGCCGCGGTGGCAAAGGAAGCTTTCTTT	CASRAAVAKEAFF
-	TRBV5-4	-	TRBJ2-5	TGTGCCAGCAGCCTTAAGGGGCGGCACCAAGAGACCCAGTACTTC	CASSLKGRHQETQYF
-	TRBV6-2/TRBV6-3	TRBD2	TRBJ2-1	TGTGCCAGCAGTTACTCGAAAGCGGGGGCGTACAATGAGCAGTTCTTC	CASSYSKAGAYNEQFF